These 8 T cell receptor beta chains share one sample of origin, sequenced in a study of early T cells in non-severe SARS-CoV-2 infection. Each CDR3 protein is one row after TCRdb ran MiXCR on the 5' RACE reads. Altogether about 97,000 distinct CDR3 sequences are present, about 10% being singletons, with the ten largest covering about 4.5%. The sequencing used whole blood, collected at baseline. These receptor sequences come from an adult who was a healthcare worker with PCR-confirmed SARS-CoV-2 infection or an uninfected control (not recorded which).

This clonotype was seen a handful of times. The chain has TRBV11-2 and TRBJ2-1; TRBD1 is a possible D gene (6 bases). Germline values: CDR1 SGHAT, CDR2 FQNNGV. Between the trimmed V and J ends, which lost 5 bases and 5 bases, there was a span of 16 bases. The CDR3 covers 15 residues. The CDR3: CASSTPGQLNNEQFF. In DNA form, the CDR3 reads TGTGCCAGCAGCACCCCGGGACAACTGAACAATGAGCAGTTCTTC.

J is TRBJ1-5 and V is TRBV6-5; tentative D call: TRBD1 (6 bases). V shed 0 bases and J shed 2 bases, with 8 bases lying between them. The CDR3 consists of 15 residues. Germline V lookup: CDR1 MNHEY, CDR2 SVGAGI. The CDR3 DNA sequence: TGTGCCAGCAGTTACTCTGGGGGGCGCAATCAGCCCCAGCATTTT. Protein: CASSYSGGRNQPQHF.

This clonotype has a handful of counts. The chain recombines TRBV7-9 with TRBJ2-2; 8 positions match TRBD1. V shed 5 bases, J shed 6 bases, and the junction held 8 bases outside the gene matches. This CDR3 is built from 15 residues. The germline gives CDR1 SEHNR, CDR2 FQNEAQ (reference sequence). CDR3 DNA sequence: TGTGCCAGCAGCCCCGGACAGGGAGAGGCCGGGGAGCTGTTTTTT. Translation gives CASSPGQGEAGELFF.

This clonotype showed up many times. The J gene is TRBJ2-7, the V gene TRBV2; D remains unclear. The CDR3 contains 14 residues. Trimming took 6 bases from V and 5 from J, leaving 17 bases between them. Germline V gives CDR1 SNHLY, CDR2 FYNNEI. This CDR3 reads CASRPDSLLHEQYF. The CDR3 bases are TGTGCCAGCAGGCCCGACTCGCTCCTCCACGAGCAGTACTTC.

In its sample, this clonotype was seen a few times. The CDR3 spells CASSEGRSDGYTF. CDR3 sequence (DNA): TGTGCCAGCAGTGAGGGACGGTCTGATGGCTACACCTTC. This chain joins TRBV2 and TRBJ1-2; a weak D match, TRBD1 (5 bases). Trimming removed 3 bases at V and 6 bases at J, with 11 bases between. The CDR3 has 13 residues. From germline, CDR1 is SNHLY and CDR2 FYNNEI.

The sample holds a few counts of this clonotype. This chain joins TRBV20-1 and TRBJ2-1; 14 bases match TRBD2. The junction had 1 base not matched to a gene; V was cut back by 5 bases and J by 4 bases. This CDR3 has 14 amino acids. The germline V gene has CDR1 DFQATT and CDR2 SNEGSKA (reference sequence). CDR3 bases: TGCAGTGCTCGACTAGCGGGAGGGTACAATGAGCAGTTCTTC. It specifies CSARLAGGYNEQFF.

The chain recombines TRBV9 with TRBJ2-1; 9 positions agree with TRBD1. Germline V CDR1 and CDR2: SGDLS, YYNGEE. The length of the CDR3 is 17 residues. Losses at the gene ends were 3 bases for V and 7 bases for J; bases not matched to a gene: 14. CDR3 residues: CASSGPYTGQGLNEQFF. CDR3 nucleotides: TGTGCCAGCAGCGGACCCTATACGGGACAGGGTCTAAATGAGCAGTTCTTC.

This clonotype was found many times. The chain employs TRBV20-1 and TRBJ1-4; D might be TRBD1 (6 bases). Between the trimmed V and J ends, which lost 5 bases and 1 base, there was a span of 8 bases. The CDR3 sequence is 13 residues long. The V gene's germline CDR1 is DFQATT and CDR2 SNEGSKA (reference sequence). The CDR3 DNA reads as TGCAGTGCTGGGGACAAAACTAATGAAAAACTGTTTTTT. This gives the protein CSAGDKTNEKLFF.